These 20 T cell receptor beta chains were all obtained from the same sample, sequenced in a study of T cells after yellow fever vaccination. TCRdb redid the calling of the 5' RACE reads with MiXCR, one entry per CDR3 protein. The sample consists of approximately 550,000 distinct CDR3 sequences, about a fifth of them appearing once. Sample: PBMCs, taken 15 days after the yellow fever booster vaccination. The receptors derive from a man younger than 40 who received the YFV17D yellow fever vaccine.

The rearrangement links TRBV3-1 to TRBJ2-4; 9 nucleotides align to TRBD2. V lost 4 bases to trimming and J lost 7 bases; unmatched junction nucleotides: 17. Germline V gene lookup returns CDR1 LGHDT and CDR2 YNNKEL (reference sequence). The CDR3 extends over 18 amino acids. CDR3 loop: CASSPPGVAGENGNIQYF. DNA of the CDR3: TGTGCCAGCAGCCCCCCCGGGGTAGCGGGAGAGAATGGGAACATTCAGTACTTC.

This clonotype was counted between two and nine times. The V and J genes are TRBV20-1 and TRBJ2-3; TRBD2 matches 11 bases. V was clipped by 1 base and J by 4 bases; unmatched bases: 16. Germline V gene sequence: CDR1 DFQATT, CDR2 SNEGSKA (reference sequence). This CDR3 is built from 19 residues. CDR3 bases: TGCAGTGCTAGAGGGGGACTAGCGGACCCCCTAGCGCCGGCAGATACGCAGTATTTT. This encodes CSARGGLADPLAPADTQYF.

CDR3 sequence (DNA): TGTGCCAGCAGAGCTTCTAGCGGGAGTGGGGATGAGCAGTTCTTC. Translating it yields CASRASSGSGDEQFF. The chain combines TRBV12-3 or TRBV12-4 with TRBJ2-1; TRBD2 matches at 10 bases. The CDR3 loop spans 15 amino acids. V shed 6 bases and J 8 bases; nucleotides not matched to a gene: 10.

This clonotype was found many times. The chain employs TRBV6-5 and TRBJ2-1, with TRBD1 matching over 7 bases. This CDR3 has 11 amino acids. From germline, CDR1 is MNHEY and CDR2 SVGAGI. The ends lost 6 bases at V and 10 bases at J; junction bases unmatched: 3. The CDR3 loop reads CASRDREEQFF. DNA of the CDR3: TGTGCCAGCAGAGACAGGGAGGAGCAGTTCTTC.

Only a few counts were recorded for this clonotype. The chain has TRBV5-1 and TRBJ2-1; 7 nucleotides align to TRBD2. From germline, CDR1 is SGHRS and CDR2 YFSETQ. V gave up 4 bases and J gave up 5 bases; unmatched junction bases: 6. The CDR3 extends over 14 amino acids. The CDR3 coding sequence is TGCGCCAGCAGCCCCGGGACTATAAACAATGAGCAGTTCTTC. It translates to CASSPGTINNEQFF. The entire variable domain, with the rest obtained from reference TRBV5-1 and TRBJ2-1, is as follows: KAGVTQTPRYLIKTRGQQVTLSCSPISGHRSVSWYQQTPGQGLQFLFEYFSETQRNKGNFPGRFSGRQFSNSRSEMNVSTLELGDSALYLCASSPGTINNEQFFGPGTRLTVL.

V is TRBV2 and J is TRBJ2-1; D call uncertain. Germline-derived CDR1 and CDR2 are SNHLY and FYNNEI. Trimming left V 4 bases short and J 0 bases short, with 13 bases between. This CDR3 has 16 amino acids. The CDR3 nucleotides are TGTGCCAGCAGTGGCGGTACTGATAGCTCCTACAATGAGCAGTTCTTC. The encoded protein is CASSGGTDSSYNEQFF. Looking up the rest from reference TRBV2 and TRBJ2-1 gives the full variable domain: EPEVTQTPSHQVTQMGQEVILRCVPISNHLYFYWYRQILGQKVEFLVSFYNNEISEKSEIFDDQFSVERPDGSNFTLKIRSTKLEDSAMYFCASSGGTDSSYNEQFFGPGTRLTVL.

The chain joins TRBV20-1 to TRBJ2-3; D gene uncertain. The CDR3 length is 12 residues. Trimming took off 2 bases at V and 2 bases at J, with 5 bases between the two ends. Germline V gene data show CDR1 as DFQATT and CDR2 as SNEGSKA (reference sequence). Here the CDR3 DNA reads TGCAGTGCTAGAACGCTCACAGATACGCAGTATTTT. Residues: CSARTLTDTQYF.

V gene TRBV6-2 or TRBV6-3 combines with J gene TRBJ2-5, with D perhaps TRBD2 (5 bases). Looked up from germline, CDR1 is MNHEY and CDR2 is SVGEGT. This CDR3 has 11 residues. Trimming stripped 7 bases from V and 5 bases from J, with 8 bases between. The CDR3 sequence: CASTSFETQYF. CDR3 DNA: TGTGCCAGCACTAGCTTCGAGACCCAGTACTTC.

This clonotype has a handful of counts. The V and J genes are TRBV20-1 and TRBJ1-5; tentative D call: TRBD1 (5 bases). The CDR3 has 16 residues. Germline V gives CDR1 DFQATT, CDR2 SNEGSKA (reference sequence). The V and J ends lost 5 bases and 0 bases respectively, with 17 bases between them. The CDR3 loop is CSARRTGGDSNQPQHF. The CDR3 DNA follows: TGCAGTGCTCGACGAACGGGGGGGGATAGCAATCAGCCCCAGCATTTT.

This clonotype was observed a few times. In DNA, the CDR3 is TGTGCCAGCAGCTTACTCAGGACAGGGGGCGAGACCCAGTACTTC. Residues: CASSLLRTGGETQYF. The gene calls are TRBV7-2 and TRBJ2-5, with 11 bases matching TRBD1. The CDR3 runs 15 residues. Germline lookup yields CDR1 SGHTA and CDR2 FQGNSA. J lost 5 bases, V lost 2 bases, and 4 bases had no gene match.

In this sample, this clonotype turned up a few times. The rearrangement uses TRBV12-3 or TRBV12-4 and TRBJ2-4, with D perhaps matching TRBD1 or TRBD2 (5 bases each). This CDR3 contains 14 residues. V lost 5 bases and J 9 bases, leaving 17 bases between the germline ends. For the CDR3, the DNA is TGTGCCAGCAGTAAAAGCAATACCGGGGCCATTCAGTACTTC. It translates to CASSKSNTGAIQYF.

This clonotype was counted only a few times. The CDR3 DNA is TGTGCCAGCAGCGTTCGAAGGGTTGGAGGGAACACTGAAGCTTTCTTT. Protein: CASSVRRVGGNTEAFF. The chain couples TRBV7-9 to TRBJ1-1; D ambiguous. The CDR3 sequence is 16 residues long. V lost 5 bases and J 1 base, leaving 17 bases between the germline ends. Germline CDR1 is SEHNR and CDR2 is FQNEAQ (reference sequence). The full variable domain, in which reference TRBV7-9 and TRBJ1-1 provide the parts outside the CDR3, is DTGVSQNPRHKITKRGQNVTFRCDPISEHNRLYWYRQTLGQGPEFLTYFQNEAQLEKSRLLSDRFSAERPKGSFSTLEIQRTEQGDSAMYLCASSVRRVGGNTEAFFGQGTRLTVV.

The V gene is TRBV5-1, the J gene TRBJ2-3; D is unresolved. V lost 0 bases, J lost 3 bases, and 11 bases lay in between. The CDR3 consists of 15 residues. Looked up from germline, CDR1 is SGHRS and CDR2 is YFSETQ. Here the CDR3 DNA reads TGCGCCAGCAGCTTGGCATTTGGGAAAACAGATACGCAGTATTTT. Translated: CASSLAFGKTDTQYF.

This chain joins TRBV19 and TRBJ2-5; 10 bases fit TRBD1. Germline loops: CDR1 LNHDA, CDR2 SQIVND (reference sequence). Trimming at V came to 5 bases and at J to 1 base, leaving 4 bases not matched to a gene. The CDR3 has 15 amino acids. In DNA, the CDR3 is TGTGCCAGTAGTTTCCGGGACAGGGGCCAAGAGACCCAGTACTTC. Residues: CASSFRDRGQETQYF.

The CDR3 spells CSARVGGQRFQYF. The CDR3 DNA reads TGCAGTGCTAGAGTGGGAGGCCAGCGGTTCCAGTATTTT. This chain uses TRBV20-1 with TRBJ2-3; TRBD2 might be the D (6 bases). The CDR3 consists of 13 residues. Looked up from germline, CDR1 is DFQATT and CDR2 is SNEGSKA (reference sequence). Trimming removed 1 base from V and 12 bases from J, with 17 bases in between.

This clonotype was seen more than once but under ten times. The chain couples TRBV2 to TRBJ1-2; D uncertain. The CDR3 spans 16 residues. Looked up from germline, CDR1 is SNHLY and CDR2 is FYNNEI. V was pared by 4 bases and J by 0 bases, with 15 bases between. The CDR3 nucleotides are TGTGCCAGCAGTGTAAAAGGCGGCCTAGCTAACTATGGCTACACCTTC. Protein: CASSVKGGLANYGYTF.

The CDR3 protein is CASSPRAGIDPSTDTQYF. Here the CDR3 DNA reads TGTGCCAGCAGTCCGAGGGCGGGAATTGATCCTAGCACAGATACGCAGTATTTT. The rearrangement links TRBV12-3 or TRBV12-4 to TRBJ2-3; tentative D call: TRBD2 (6 bases). Trimming took 5 bases from V and 0 from J, leaving 21 bases between them. The CDR3 covers 18 residues.

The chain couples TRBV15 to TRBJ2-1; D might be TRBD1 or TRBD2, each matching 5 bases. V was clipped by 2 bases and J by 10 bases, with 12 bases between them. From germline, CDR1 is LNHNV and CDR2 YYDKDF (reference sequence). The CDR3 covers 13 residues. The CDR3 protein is CATSRSGTPEQFF. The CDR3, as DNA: TGTGCCACCAGCAGATCTGGGACGCCGGAGCAGTTCTTC.

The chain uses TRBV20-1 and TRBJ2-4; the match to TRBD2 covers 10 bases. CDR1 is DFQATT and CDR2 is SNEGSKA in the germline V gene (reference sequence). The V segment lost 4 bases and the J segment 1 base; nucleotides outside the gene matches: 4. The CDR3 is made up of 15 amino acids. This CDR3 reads CSAKLAGWAKNIQYF. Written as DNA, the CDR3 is TGCAGTGCTAAACTAGCGGGGTGGGCCAAAAACATTCAGTACTTC.

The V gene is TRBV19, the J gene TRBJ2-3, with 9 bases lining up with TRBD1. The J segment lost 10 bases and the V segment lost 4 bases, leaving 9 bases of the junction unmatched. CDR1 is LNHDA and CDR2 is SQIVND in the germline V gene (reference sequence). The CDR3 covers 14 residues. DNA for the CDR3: TGTGCCAGTAGTAGGACAGGGGAGGCGGTCGCGCAGTATTTT. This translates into CASSRTGEAVAQYF. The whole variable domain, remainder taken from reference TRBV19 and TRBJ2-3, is DGGITQSPKYLFRKEGQNVTLSCEQNLNHDAMYWYRQDPGQGLRLIYYSQIVNDFQKGDIAEGYSVSREKKESFPLTVTSAQKNPTAFYLCASSRTGEAVAQYFGPGTRLTVL.